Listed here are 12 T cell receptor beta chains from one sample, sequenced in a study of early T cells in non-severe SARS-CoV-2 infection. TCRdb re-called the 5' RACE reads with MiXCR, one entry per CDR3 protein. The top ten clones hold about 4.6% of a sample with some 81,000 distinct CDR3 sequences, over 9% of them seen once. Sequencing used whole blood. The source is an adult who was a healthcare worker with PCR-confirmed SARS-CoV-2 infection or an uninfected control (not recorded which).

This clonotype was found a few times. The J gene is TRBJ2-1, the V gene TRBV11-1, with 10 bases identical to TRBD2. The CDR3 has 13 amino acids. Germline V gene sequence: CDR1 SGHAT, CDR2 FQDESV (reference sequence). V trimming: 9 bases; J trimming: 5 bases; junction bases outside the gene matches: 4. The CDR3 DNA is TGTGCCAGTAGCACTAGCGGGAACAATGAGCAGTTCTTC. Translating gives CASSTSGNNEQFF.

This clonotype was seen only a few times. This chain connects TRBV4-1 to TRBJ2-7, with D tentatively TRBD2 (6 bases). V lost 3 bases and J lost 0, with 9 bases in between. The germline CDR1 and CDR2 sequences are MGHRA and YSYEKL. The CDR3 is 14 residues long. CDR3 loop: CASSQTGLSYEQYF. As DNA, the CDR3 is TGCGCCAGCAGCCAGACGGGACTCTCCTACGAGCAGTACTTC.

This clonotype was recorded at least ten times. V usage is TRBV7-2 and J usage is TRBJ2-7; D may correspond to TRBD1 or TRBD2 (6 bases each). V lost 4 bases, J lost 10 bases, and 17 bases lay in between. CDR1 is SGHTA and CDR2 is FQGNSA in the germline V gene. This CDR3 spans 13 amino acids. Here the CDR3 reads CASSSAGGRDQYF. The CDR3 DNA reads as TGTGCCAGCAGCTCCGCTGGGGGGCGGGACCAGTACTTC.

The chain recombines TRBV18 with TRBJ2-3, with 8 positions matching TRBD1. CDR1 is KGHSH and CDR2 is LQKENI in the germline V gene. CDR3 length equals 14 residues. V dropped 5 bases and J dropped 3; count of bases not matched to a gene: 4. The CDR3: CASSEQGGTDTQYF. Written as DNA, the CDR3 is TGTGCCAGCTCAGAACAGGGGGGAACAGATACGCAGTATTTT.

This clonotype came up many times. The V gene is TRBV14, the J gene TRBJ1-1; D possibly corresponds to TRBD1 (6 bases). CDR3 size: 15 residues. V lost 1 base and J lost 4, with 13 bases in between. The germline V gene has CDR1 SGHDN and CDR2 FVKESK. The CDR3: CASSQAGARFTEAFF. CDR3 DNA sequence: TGTGCCAGCAGCCAAGCGGGGGCGCGGTTCACTGAAGCTTTCTTT.

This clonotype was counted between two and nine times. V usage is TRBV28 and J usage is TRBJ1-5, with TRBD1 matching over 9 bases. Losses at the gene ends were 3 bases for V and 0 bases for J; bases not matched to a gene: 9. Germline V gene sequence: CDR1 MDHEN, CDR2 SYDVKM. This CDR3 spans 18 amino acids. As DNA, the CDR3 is TGTGCCAGCAGTTTCACAGGGGGCGGAGCCCATAGCAATCAGCCCCAGCATTTT. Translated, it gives CASSFTGGGAHSNQPQHF. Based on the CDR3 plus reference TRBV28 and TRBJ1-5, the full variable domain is DVKVTQSSRYLVKRTGEKVFLECVQDMDHENMFWYRQDPGLGLRLIYFSYDVKMKEKGDIPEGYSVSREKKERFSLILESASTNQTSMYLCASSFTGGGAHSNQPQHFGDGTRLSIL.

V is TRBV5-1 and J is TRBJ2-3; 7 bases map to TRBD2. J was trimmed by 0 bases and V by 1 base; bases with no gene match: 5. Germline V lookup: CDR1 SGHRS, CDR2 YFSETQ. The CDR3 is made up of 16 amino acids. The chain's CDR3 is CASSLTSASSTDTQYF. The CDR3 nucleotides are TGCGCCAGCAGCTTGACTAGCGCTTCTAGCACAGATACGCAGTATTTT.

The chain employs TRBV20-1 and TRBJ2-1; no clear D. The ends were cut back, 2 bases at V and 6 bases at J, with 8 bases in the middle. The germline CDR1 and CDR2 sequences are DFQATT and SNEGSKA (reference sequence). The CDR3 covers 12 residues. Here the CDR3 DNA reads TGCAGTGCTAGACGTCTGGGCAATGAGCAGTTCTTC. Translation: CSARRLGNEQFF.

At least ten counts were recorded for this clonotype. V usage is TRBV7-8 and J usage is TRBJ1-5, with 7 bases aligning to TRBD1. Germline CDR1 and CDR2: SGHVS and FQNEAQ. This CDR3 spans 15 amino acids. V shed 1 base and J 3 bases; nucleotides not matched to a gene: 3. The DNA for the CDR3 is TGTGCCAGCAGCTTAGGGGGGACAGACAATCAGCCCCAGCATTTT. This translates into CASSLGGTDNQPQHF.

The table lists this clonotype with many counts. CDR3 nucleotide sequence: TGTGCCAGCAGCAGATCCGACCCCTACAATGAGCAGTTCTTC. Amino acid sequence: CASSRSDPYNEQFF. The rearrangement joins TRBV6-6 to TRBJ2-1, with D hard to call. Germline CDR1 is MNHNY and CDR2 is SVGAGI (reference sequence). The CDR3 runs to 14 residues. Trimming shortened V by 6 bases and J by 2 bases, and 11 bases separated the two germline ends.

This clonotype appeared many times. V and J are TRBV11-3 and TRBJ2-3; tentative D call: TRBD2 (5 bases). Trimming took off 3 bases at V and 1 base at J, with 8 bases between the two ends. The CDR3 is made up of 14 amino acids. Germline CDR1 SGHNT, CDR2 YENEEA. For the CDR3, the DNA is TGTGCCAGCAGCTTCGAGGGTCGCACAGATACGCAGTATTTT. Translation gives CASSFEGRTDTQYF.

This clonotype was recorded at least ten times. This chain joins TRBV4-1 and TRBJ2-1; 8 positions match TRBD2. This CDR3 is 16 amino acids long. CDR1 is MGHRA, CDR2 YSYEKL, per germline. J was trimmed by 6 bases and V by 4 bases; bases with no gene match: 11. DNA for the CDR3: TGCGCCAGCAGCCCCGGACTAGCCTTAGAGATCAATGAGCAGTTCTTC. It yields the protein CASSPGLALEINEQFF.